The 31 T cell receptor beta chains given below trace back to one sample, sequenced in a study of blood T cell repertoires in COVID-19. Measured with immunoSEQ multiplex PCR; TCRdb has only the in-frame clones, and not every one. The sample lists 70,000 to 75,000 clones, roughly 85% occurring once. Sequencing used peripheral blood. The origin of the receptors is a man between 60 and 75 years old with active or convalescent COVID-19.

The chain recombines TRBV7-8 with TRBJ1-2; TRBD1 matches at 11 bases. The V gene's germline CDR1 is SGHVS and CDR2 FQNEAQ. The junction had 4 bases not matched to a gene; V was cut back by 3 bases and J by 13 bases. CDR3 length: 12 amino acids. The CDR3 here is CASSLDRGPVTF. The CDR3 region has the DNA TGTGCCAGCAGCTTGGACAGGGGGCCAGTCACCTTC.

The CDR3 region is CASSPMWGQGVLAQYF. As DNA, the CDR3 is TGCGCCAGCAGCCCCATGTGGGGACAGGGGGTCTTGGCCCAGTACTTC. The chain has TRBV4-1 and TRBJ2-5; 11 nucleotides align to TRBD1. Losses at the gene ends were 4 bases for V and 9 bases for J; bases not matched to a gene: 13. Germline V gives CDR1 MGHRA, CDR2 YSYEKL. The CDR3 covers 16 residues.

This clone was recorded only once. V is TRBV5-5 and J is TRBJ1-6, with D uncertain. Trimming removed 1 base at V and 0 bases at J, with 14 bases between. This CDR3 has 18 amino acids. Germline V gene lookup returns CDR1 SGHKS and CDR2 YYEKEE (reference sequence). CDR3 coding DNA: TGTGCCAGCAGCTTGCGACACCTCACAATCTCCTATAATTCACCCCTCCACTTT. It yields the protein CASSLRHLTISYNSPLHF. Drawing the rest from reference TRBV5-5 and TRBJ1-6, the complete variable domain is DAGVTQSPTHLIKTRGQQVTLRCSPISGHKSVSWYQQVLGQGPQFIFQYYEKEERGRGNFPDRFSARQFPNYSSELNVNALLLGDSALYLCASSLRHLTISYNSPLHFGNGTRLTVT.

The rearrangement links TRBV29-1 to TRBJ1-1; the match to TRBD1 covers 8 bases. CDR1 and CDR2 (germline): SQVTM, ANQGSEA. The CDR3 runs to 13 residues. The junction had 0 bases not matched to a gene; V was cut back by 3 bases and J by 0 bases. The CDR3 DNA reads TGCAGCGTTGAGGGACAGGTGAACACTGAAGCTTTCTTT. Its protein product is CSVEGQVNTEAFF.

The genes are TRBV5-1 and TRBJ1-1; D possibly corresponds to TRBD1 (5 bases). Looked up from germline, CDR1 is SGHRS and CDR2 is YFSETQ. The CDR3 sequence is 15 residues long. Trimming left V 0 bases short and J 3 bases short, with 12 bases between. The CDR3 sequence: CASSLEGVRYTEAFF. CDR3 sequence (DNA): TGCGCCAGCAGCTTGGAAGGGGTCCGGTACACTGAAGCTTTCTTT.

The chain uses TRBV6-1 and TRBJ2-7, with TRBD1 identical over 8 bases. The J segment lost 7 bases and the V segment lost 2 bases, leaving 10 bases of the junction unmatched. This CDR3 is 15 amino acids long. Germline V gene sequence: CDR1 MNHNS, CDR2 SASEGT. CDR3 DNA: TGTGCCAGCAGTGAACTTGGCCAGGGGGCGGGTGAGCAGTACTTC. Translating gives CASSELGQGAGEQYF.

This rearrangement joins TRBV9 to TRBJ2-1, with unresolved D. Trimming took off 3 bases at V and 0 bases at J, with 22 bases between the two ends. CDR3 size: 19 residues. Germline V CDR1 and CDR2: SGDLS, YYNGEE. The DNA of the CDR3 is TGTGCCAGCAGCGACCCAATCCATGGTATCCACAGCTCCTACAATGAGCAGTTCTTC. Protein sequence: CASSDPIHGIHSSYNEQFF. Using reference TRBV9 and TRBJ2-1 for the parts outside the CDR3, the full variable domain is DSGVTQTPKHLITATGQRVTLRCSPRSGDLSVYWYQQSLDQGLQFLIQYYNGEERAKGNILERFSAQQFPDLHSELNLSSLELGDSALYFCASSDPIHGIHSSYNEQFFGPGTRLTVL.

CDR3 region: CASSETGQGNTIYF. For the CDR3, the DNA is TGCGCCAGCAGCGAAACGGGACAGGGAAACACCATATATTTT. The rearrangement uses TRBV5-1 and TRBJ1-3, with TRBD1 matching over 7 bases. The V gene end was trimmed by 4 bases and the J gene end by 4 bases; junction bases not matched to a gene: 5. This CDR3 is built from 14 residues. The V gene's germline CDR1 is SGHRS and CDR2 YFSETQ.

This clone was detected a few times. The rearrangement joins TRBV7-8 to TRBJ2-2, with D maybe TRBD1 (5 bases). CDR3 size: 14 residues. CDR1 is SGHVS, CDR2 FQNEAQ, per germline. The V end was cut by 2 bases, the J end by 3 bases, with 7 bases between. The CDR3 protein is CASSLLRDTGELFF. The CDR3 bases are TGTGCCAGCAGCTTACTCAGGGACACCGGGGAGCTGTTTTTT. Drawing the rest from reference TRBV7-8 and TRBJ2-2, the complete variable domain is GAGVSQSPRYKVAKRGQDVALRCDPISGHVSLFWYQQALGQGPEFLTYFQNEAQLDKSGLPSDRFFAERPEGSVSTLKIQRTQQEDSAVYLCASSLLRDTGELFFGEGSRLTVL.

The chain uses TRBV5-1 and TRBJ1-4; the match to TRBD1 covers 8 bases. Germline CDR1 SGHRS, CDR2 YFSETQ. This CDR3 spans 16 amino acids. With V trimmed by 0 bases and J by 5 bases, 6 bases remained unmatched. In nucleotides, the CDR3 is TGCGCCAGCAGCTTGGCCACAGGGGGTTGGAATGAAAAACTGTTTTTT. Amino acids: CASSLATGGWNEKLFF.

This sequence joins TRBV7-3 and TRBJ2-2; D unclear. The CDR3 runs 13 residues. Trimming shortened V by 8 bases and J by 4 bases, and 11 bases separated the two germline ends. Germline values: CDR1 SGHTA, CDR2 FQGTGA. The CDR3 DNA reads TGTGCCAGCCGCCTCGCAGTCACCGGGGAGCTGTTTTTT. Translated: CASRLAVTGELFF.

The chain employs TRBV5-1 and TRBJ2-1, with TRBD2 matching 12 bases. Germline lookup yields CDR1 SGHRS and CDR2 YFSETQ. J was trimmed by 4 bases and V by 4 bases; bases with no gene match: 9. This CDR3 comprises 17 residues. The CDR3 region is CASSRLAGAALYNEQFF. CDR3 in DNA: TGCGCCAGCAGCCGACTAGCGGGGGCCGCACTTTACAATGAGCAGTTCTTC. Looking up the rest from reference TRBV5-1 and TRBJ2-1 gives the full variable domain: KAGVTQTPRYLIKTRGQQVTLSCSPISGHRSVSWYQQTPGQGLQFLFEYFSETQRNKGNFPGRFSGRQFSNSRSEMNVSTLELGDSALYLCASSRLAGAALYNEQFFGPGTRLTVL.

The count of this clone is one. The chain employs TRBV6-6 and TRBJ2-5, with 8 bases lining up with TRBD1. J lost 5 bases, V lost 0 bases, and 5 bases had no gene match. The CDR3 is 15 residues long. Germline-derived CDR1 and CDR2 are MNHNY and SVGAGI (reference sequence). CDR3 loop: CASSYSAGGEETQYF. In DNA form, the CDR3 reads TGTGCCAGCAGTTACTCGGCAGGGGGCGAGGAGACCCAGTACTTC.

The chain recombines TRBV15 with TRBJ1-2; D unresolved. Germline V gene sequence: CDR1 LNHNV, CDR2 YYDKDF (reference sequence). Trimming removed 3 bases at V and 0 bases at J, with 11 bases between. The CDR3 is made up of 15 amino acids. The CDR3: CATSRNMIANYGYTF. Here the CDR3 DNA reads TGTGCCACCAGCAGGAACATGATCGCTAACTATGGCTACACCTTC.

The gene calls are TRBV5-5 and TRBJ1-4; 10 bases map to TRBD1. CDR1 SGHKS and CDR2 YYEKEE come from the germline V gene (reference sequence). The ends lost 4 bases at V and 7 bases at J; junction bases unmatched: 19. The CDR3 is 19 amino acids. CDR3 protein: CASSGGLGTGAPGGEKLFF. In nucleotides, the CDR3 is TGTGCCAGCAGCGGGGGATTAGGGACAGGGGCGCCGGGTGGTGAAAAACTGTTTTTT.

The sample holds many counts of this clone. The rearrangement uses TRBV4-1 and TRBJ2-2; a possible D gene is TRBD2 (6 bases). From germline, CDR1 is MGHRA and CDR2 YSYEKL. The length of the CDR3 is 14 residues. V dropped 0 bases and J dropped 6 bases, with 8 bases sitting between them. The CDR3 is CASSQDSGPGELFF. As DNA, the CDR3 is TGCGCCAGCAGCCAAGATAGCGGCCCCGGGGAGCTGTTTTTT.

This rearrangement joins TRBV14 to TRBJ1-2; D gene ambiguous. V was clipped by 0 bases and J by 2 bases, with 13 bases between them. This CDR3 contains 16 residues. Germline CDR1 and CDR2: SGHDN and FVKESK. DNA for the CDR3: TGTGCCAGCAGCCAAGACTACGTACCGAACAACTATGGCTACACCTTC. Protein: CASSQDYVPNNYGYTF. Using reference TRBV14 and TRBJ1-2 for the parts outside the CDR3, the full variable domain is EAGVTQFPSHSVIEKGQTVTLRCDPISGHDNLYWYRRVMGKEIKFLLHFVKESKQDESGMPNNRFLAERTGGTYSTLKVQPAELEDSGVYFCASSQDYVPNNYGYTFGSGTRLTVV.

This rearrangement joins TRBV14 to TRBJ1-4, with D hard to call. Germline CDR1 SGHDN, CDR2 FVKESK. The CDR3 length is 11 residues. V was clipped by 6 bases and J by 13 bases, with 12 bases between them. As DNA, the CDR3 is TGTGCCAGCAGTGACGGGTGGCGACTGTTTTTT. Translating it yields CASSDGWRLFF.

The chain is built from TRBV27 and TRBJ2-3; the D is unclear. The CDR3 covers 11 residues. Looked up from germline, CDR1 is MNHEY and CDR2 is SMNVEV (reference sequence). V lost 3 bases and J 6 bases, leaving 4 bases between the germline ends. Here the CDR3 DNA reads TGTGCCAGCAGTTTCCTGGATACGCAGTATTTT. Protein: CASSFLDTQYF.

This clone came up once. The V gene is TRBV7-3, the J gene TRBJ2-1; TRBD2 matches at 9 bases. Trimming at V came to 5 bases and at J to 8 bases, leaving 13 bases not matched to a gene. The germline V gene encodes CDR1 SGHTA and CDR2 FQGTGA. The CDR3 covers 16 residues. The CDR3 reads CASSPDRSSGMYEQFF. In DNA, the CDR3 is TGTGCCAGCAGCCCCGACCGCTCTAGCGGGATGTATGAGCAGTTCTTC.

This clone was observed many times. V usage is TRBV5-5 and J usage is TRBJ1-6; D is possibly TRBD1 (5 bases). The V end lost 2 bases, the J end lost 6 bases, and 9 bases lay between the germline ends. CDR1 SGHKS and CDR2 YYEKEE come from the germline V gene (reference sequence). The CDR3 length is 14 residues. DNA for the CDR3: TGTGCCAGCAGCTTTAGACAGCTTAATTCACCCCTCCACTTT. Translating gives CASSFRQLNSPLHF.

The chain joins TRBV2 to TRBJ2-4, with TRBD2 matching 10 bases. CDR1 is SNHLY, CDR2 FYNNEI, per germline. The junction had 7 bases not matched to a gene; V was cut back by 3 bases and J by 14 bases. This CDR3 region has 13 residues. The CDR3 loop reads CASSEAGLAAKYF. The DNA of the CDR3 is TGTGCCAGCAGTGAGGCCGGACTAGCGGCCAAGTACTTC.

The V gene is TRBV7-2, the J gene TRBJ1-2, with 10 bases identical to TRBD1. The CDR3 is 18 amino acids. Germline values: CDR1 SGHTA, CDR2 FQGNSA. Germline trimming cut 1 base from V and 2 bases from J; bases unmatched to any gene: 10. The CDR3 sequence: CASSLGTPGTGENYGYTF. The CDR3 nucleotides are TGTGCCAGCAGCTTAGGAACCCCCGGGACAGGGGAGAACTATGGCTACACCTTC.

The DNA of the CDR3 is TGCGCCAGCAGCTCTGGCGGGGGGGTAGATACGCAGTATTTT. Its protein is CASSSGGGVDTQYF. The gene calls are TRBV5-1 and TRBJ2-3, with TRBD2 matching over 9 bases. The CDR3 consists of 14 residues. Germline V gene lookup returns CDR1 SGHRS and CDR2 YFSETQ. The J segment lost 5 bases and the V segment lost 3 bases, leaving 4 bases of the junction unmatched. Supplemented by reference TRBV5-1 and TRBJ2-3, the full variable domain reads KAGVTQTPRYLIKTRGQQVTLSCSPISGHRSVSWYQQTPGQGLQFLFEYFSETQRNKGNFPGRFSGRQFSNSRSEMNVSTLELGDSALYLCASSSGGGVDTQYFGPGTRLTVL.

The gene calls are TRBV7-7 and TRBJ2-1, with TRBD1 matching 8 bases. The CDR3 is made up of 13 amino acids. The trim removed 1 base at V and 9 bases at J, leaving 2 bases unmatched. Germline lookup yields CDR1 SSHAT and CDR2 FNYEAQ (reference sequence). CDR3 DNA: TGTGCCAGCAGCTTAGACAGGGGGGTTGAGCAGTTCTTC. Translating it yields CASSLDRGVEQFF. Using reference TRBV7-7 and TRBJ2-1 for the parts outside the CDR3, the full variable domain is GAGVSQSPRYKVTKRGQDVTLRCDPISSHATLYWYQQALGQGPEFLTYFNYEAQPDKSGLPSDRFSAERPEGSISTLTIQRTEQRDSAMYRCASSLDRGVEQFFGPGTRLTVL.

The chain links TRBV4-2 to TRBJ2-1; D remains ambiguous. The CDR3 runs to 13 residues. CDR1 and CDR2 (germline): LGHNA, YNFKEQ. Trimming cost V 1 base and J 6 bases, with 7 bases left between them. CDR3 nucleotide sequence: TGTGCCAGCAGCCAAGTGAACTCCAATGAGCAGTTCTTC. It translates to CASSQVNSNEQFF.

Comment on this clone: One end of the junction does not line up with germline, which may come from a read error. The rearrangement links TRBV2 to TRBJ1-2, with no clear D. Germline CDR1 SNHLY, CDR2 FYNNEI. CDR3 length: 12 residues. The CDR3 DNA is TGTGCCAGCGGTGAGTCAGACTATGGCTACACCTTC. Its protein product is CASGESDYGYTF.

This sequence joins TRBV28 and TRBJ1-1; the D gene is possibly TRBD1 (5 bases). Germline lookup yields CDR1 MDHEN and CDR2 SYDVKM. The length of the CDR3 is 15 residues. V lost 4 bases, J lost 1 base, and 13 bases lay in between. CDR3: CASSSRDSSNTEAFF. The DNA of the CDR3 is TGTGCCAGCAGTTCTCGGGACTCGTCGAACACTGAAGCTTTCTTT. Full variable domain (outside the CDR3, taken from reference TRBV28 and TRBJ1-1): DVKVTQSSRYLVKRTGEKVFLECVQDMDHENMFWYRQDPGLGLRLIYFSYDVKMKEKGDIPEGYSVSREKKERFSLILESASTNQTSMYLCASSSRDSSNTEAFFGQGTRLTVV.

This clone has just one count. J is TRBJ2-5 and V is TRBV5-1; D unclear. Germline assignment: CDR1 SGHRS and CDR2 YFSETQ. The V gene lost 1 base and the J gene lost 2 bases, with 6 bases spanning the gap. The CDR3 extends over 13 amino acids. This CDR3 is CASSLSGQETQYF. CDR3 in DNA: TGCGCCAGCAGCTTGTCCGGGCAAGAGACCCAGTACTTC.

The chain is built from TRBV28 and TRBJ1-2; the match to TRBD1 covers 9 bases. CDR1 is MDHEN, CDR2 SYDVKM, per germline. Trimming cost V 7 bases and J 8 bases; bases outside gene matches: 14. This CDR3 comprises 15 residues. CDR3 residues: CASTPGTGTGIGYTF. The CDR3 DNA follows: TGTGCCAGCACTCCCGGGACAGGGACGGGAATCGGCTACACCTTC.

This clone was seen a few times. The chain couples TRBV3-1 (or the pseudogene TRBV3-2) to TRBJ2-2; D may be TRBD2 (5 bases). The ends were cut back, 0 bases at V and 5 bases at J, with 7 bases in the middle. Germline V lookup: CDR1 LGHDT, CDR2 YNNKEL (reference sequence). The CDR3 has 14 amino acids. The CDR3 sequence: CASSQDPGTGELFF. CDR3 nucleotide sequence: TGTGCCAGCAGCCAAGATCCGGGGACCGGGGAGCTGTTTTTT.